Included here is one T cell receptor beta chain sequence, with context. This entry comes from a study of blood T cell repertoires in COVID-19. Across the whole study: In each case, the material was cDNA or gDNA derived from T cells, B-cell-depleted T cells, or PBMCs.

The CDR3 contains 17 residues. Germline CDR1 is MNHEY and CDR2 is SMNVEV (reference sequence). The V and J ends lost 0 bases and 5 bases, in that order; junction bases with no gene match: 8. In the authors' methods: From reference gene primer amplification, estimates of nucleated cell counts were derived. The data were produced by immunoSEQ multiplex PCR, yet TCRdb's version contains in-frame clones alone and is incomplete. For V, J and clone size, that table is used; D and trimming come from the DNA. Among approximately 68,000 clones listed, approximately 78% were seen once. The sequence was collected from a human donor in a cohort sampled during active COVID-19. Sequences were obtained from peripheral blood. V usage is TRBV27 and J usage is TRBJ2-1; 9 nucleotides match TRBD1. The CDR3 protein is CASSLSPWDRVNNEQFF. In DNA, the CDR3 is TGTGCCAGCAGTTTATCCCCTTGGGACAGGGTAAACAATGAGCAGTTCTTC.